The 8 T cell receptor beta chains listed next were all sequenced from one sample in a study of shared T cell receptors in the human thymus. Libraries were prepared by immunoSEQ multiplex PCR; TCRdb keeps only in-frame clonotypes and omits some of them. The data show approximately 490,000 clones, 70% to 80% seen once. These same data were also listed under a study on human thymus T cells.

The sample consisted of thymocytes. These TCRs come from a boy under two years old with a congenital heart defect.

V usage is TRBV28 and J usage is TRBJ2-6, with 9 nucleotides matching TRBD1. Germline-derived CDR1 and CDR2 are MDHEN and SYDVKM. With 7 bases clipped from V and 4 bases from J, the junction kept 17 bases outside the gene matches. There are 19 residues in the CDR3. For the CDR3, the DNA is TGTGCCAGCACCAAAGGACGGGACAGGGAGCTCCTGGGGGCCAACGTCCTGACTTTC. Its protein product is CASTKGRDRELLGANVLTF. Complete variable domain (other parts from reference TRBV28 and TRBJ2-6): DVKVTQSSRYLVKRTGEKVFLECVQDMDHENMFWYRQDPGLGLRLIYFSYDVKMKEKGDIPEGYSVSREKKERFSLILESASTNQTSMYLCASTKGRDRELLGANVLTFGAGSRLTVL.

The chain has TRBV29-1 and TRBJ2-3, with TRBD2 matching 8 bases. Unmatched junction bases numbered 8, after V lost 0 bases and J lost 0 bases. The CDR3 consists of 17 residues. The germline V gene encodes CDR1 SQVTM and CDR2 ANQGSEA. CDR3 amino acids: CSVEDPRPSGSTDTQYF. Here the CDR3 DNA reads TGCAGCGTTGAAGATCCCCGTCCTAGCGGGAGCACAGATACGCAGTATTTT.

The chain recombines TRBV14 with TRBJ2-7, with 8 bases aligning to TRBD1. This CDR3 contains 16 residues. CDR1 and CDR2 (germline): SGHDN, FVKESK. The trim removed 4 bases at V and 0 bases at J, leaving 8 bases unmatched. CDR3 bases: TGTGCCAGCAGCCGTTTCCGGGACAGGAGCTCCTACGAGCAGTACTTC. It is translated as CASSRFRDRSSYEQYF.

The rearrangement links TRBV5-4 to TRBJ1-5; no firm D call. Germline CDR1 reads SGHNT; CDR2 reads YYREEE (reference sequence). The CDR3 totals 15 residues. V was shortened by 4 bases and J by 0 bases, with 11 bases between the two germline ends. The CDR3 DNA sequence: TGTGCCAGCAGCCGAAAGGAGTATAGCAATCAGCCCCAGCATTTT. The encoded protein is CASSRKEYSNQPQHF.

J is TRBJ2-7 and V is TRBV14; D not resolved. Germline V gives CDR1 SGHDN, CDR2 FVKESK. The CDR3 length is 12 residues. V lost 6 bases, J lost 5 bases, and 11 bases lay in between. The CDR3 DNA sequence: TGTGCCAGCAGTGGTGGCGGCCACGAGCAGTACTTC. This gives the protein CASSGGGHEQYF.

The rearrangement links TRBV29-1 to TRBJ1-1; possible D gene TRBD1, 6 bases. Germline lookup yields CDR1 SQVTM and CDR2 ANQGSEA. This CDR3 contains 15 residues. CDR3 sequence reads: CRDRRTEYLNTEAFF. CDR3 sequence (DNA): TGCAGGGACCGGAGGACAGAATACTTGAACACTGAAGCTTTCTTT.

This chain connects TRBV4-1 to TRBJ2-4, with 15 bases fitting TRBD2. V shed 3 bases, J shed 6 bases, and the junction held 6 bases outside the gene matches. Germline CDR1 is MGHRA and CDR2 is YSYEKL. The CDR3 has 17 residues. The CDR3 DNA reads TGCGCCAGCAGCCACGGACTAGCGGGAGGGCCGAGAAACATTCAGTACTTC. It yields the protein CASSHGLAGGPRNIQYF.

V gene TRBV29-1 combines with J gene TRBJ1-2, with 7 bases identical to TRBD1. V was pared by 8 bases and J by 4 bases, with 10 bases of the junction left unmatched. This CDR3 region has 13 residues. Germline assignment: CDR1 SQVTM and CDR2 ANQGSEA. In DNA, the CDR3 is TGCAGCACCTGGACAGGACCTTTCTATGGCTACACCTTC. Protein product: CSTWTGPFYGYTF.